This T cell receptor beta chain was captured in a study of T cells in Graves' hyperthyroidism and ophthalmopathy. Amplified regions were TCR beta CDR3 sequences from RNA transcripts. TCR CDR3 underwent first-round RT-PCR with the HTBI primer set. Via MiXCR, TCRdb re-called the multiplex PCR reads, giving one row per CDR3 protein. Of a few hundred thousand distinct CDR3 sequences listed, 13% to 15% are singletons. The CDR3 consists of 16 residues. The germline V gene has CDR1 SGHVS and CDR2 FNYEAQ. Trimming pared 1 base from V and 3 bases from J, leaving 10 bases between. The source of this sequence is a woman younger than 35 with Graves' hyperthyroidism. The J gene is TRBJ2-6, the V gene TRBV7-6, with D perhaps assigned TRBD1 or TRBD2 (5 bases each). What was sequenced was blood. The CDR3 reads CASSLGDGVGANVLTF. For the CDR3, the DNA is TGTGCCAGCAGCTTAGGGGACGGGGTTGGGGCCAACGTCCTGACTTTC.